This TCR beta chain comes out of a study of cytomegalovirus exposure and HLA in healthy donors. Across the whole study: Genetic ancestry analysis placed around four fifths of the roughly 400 donors that were genotyped in the Caucasian-associated cluster. Whole-study findings and limits: Serostatus for CMV was the only available immune exposure information. Association with HLA alleles at 0.05 false discovery rate was found for 16,951 TCR beta sequences in a later analysis.

The PCR used 60 Vbeta and 13 Jbeta primers. The repertoire was sequenced with immunoSEQ multiplex PCR; TCRdb's copy has only in-frame clones and lacks some. The data hold about 69,000 clones, with about 74% observed a single time. Points on this clone: Its antigen is currently unknown.

The V gene end was trimmed by 7 bases and the J gene end by 7 bases; junction bases not matched to a gene: 8. From germline, CDR1 is SQVTM and CDR2 ANQGSEA. This CDR3 spans 12 amino acids. The receptor's source is a woman aged 25-40 years in good health and CMV-seropositive. The sequenced material came from PBMCs. This chain links TRBV29-1 with TRBJ2-3; TRBD1 aligns across 7 bases. The CDR3 sequence is CSAWDSLHTQYF. The CDR3 region has the DNA TGCAGCGCCTGGGACAGTTTGCATACGCAGTATTTT.